This T cell receptor beta chain was identified in a study of T-cell reconstitution after alpha-beta-depleted transplantation in children. This clonotype has more than one count but fewer than ten. The antigen is undetermined. Germline loops: CDR1 DFQATT, CDR2 SNEGSKA (reference sequence). This CDR3 comprises 13 residues. The V gene lost 4 bases and the J gene lost 5 bases, with 11 bases spanning the gap. For TCRbeta, the library was prepared with unique molecular identifiers. TCRdb itself ran the PCR reads through MiXCR, one entry per CDR3 protein. The sample holds about 830,000 distinct CDR3 sequences, less than 20% seen once. Study findings and constraints: Surviving recipient cells, namely T cells and thymic progenitors, were the source of high day-60 TCRbeta diversity in some patients. T-cell counts and diversity at one year following transplant were attributed mainly to newly produced T cells. At around two months after transplant, the alpha-beta T cells were reportedly derived from several hundred expanded clones that came from non-depleted graft cells.

This sample comprised PBMCs, mostly from graft donor cells, obtained 360 days after TCRalphabeta/CD19-depleted stem cell transplant. The gene calls are TRBV20-1 and TRBJ2-2; D might be TRBD2 (5 bases). This receptor was taken from a male patient younger than 18 who had a stem cell transplant for acute lymphoblastic leukemia, so the T cells may come from the graft donor. The CDR3 DNA reads TGCAGTGCTATACCCCCGGGGACCGGGGAGCTGTTTTTT. Encoded protein: CSAIPPGTGELFF.